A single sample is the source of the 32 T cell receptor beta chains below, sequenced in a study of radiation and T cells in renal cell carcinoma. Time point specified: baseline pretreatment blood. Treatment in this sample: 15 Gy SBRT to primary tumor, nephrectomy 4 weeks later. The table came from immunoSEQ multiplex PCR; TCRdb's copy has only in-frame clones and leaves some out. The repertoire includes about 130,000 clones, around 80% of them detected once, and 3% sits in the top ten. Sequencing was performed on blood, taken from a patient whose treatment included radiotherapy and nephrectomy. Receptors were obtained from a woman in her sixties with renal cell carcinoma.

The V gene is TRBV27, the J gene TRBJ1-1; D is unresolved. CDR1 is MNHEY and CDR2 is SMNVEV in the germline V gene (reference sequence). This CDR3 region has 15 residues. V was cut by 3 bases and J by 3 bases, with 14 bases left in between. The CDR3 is CASSFQAYADTEAFF. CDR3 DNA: TGTGCCAGCAGTTTCCAAGCCTACGCGGACACTGAAGCTTTCTTT.

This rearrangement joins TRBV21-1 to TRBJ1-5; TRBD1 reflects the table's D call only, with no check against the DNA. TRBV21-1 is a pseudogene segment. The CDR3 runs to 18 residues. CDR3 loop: CASSKERDRLGSNQPQHF. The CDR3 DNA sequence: TGTGCCAGCAGCAAAGAACGGGACAGGCTCGGGAGCAATCAGCCCCAGCATTTT.

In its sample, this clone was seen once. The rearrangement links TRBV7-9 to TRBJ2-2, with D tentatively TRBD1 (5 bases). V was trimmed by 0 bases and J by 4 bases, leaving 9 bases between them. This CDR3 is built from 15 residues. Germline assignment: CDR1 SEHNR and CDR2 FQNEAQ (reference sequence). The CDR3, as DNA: TGTGCCAGCAGCTTAGCGGACATTCTCACCGGGGAGCTGTTTTTT. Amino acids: CASSLADILTGELFF.

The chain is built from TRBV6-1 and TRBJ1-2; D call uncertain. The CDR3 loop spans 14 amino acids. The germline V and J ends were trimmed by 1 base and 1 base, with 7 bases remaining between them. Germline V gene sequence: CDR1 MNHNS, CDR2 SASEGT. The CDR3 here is CASSEGPVNYGYTF. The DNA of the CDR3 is TGTGCCAGCAGTGAAGGCCCAGTTAACTATGGCTACACCTTC.

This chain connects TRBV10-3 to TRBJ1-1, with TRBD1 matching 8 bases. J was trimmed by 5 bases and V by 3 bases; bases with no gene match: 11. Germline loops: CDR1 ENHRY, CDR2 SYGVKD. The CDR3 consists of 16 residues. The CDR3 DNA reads TGTGCCATCAGTGACCCTAACGGGCAGGGGGCTACTGAAGCTTTCTTT. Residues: CAISDPNGQGATEAFF.

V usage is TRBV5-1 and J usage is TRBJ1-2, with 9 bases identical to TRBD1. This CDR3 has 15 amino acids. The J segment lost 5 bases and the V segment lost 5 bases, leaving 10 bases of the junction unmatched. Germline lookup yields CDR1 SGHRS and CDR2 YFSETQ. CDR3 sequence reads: CASREYYGTGYGYTF. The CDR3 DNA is TGCGCCAGCAGAGAGTACTATGGGACAGGGTATGGCTACACCTTC.

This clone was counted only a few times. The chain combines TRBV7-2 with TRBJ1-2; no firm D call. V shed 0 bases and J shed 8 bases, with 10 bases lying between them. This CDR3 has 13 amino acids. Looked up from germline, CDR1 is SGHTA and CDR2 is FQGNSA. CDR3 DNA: TGTGCCAGCAGCTTAGCCGGGGTGAGAGGCTACACCTTC. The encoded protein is CASSLAGVRGYTF. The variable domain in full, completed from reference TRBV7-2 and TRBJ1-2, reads GAGVSQSPSNKVTEKGKDVELRCDPISGHTALYWYRQSLGQGLEFLIYFQGNSAPDKSGLPSDRFSAERTGGSVSTLTIQRTQQEDSAVYLCASSLAGVRGYTFGSGTRLTVV.

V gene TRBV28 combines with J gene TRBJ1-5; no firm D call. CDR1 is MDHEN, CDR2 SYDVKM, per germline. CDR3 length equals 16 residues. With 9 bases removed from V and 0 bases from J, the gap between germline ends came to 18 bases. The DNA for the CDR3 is TGTGCCAGTGGGGAGGCAGATCCTTATAGCAATCAGCCCCAGCATTTT. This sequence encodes CASGEADPYSNQPQHF. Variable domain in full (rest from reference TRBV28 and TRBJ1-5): DVKVTQSSRYLVKRTGEKVFLECVQDMDHENMFWYRQDPGLGLRLIYFSYDVKMKEKGDIPEGYSVSREKKERFSLILESASTNQTSMYLCASGEADPYSNQPQHFGDGTRLSIL.

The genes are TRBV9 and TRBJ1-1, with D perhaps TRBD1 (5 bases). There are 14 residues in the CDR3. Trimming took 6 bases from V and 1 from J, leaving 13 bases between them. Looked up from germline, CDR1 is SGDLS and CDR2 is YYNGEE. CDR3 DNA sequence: TGTGCCAGCACCACCCCTGGGGGGAACACTGAAGCTTTCTTT. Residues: CASTTPGGNTEAFF.

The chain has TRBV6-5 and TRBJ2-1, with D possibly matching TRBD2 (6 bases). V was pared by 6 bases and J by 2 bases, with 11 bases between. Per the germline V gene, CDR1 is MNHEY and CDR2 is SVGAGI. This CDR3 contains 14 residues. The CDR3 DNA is TGTGCCAGCAGCCGACTAGGGACCTACAATGAGCAGTTCTTC. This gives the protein CASSRLGTYNEQFF.

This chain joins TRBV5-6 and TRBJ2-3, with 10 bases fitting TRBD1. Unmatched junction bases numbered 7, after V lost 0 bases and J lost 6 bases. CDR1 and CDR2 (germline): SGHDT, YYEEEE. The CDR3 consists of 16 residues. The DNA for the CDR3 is TGTGCCAGCAGCTTGGGGGTGACAGGGGGCCGGGATACGCAGTATTTT. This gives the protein CASSLGVTGGRDTQYF.

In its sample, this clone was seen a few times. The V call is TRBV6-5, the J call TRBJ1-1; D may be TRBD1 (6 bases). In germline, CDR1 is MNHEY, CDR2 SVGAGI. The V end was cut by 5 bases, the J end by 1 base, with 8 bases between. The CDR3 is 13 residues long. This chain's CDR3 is CASSGGENTEAFF. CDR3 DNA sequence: TGTGCCAGCAGTGGGGGCGAGAACACTGAAGCTTTCTTT.

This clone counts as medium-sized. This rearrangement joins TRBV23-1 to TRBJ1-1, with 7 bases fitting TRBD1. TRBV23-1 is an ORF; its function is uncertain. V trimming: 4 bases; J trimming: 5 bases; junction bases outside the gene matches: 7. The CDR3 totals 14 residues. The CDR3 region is CASSRRGDLTEAFF. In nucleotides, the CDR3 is TGCGCCAGCAGTCGCAGGGGGGATTTGACTGAAGCTTTCTTT.

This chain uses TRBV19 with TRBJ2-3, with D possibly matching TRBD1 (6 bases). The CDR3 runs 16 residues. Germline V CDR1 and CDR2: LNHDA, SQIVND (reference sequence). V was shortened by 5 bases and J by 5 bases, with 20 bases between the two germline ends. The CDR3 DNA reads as TGTGCCAGTAGTCGGGCAGGGGAGACAAGGGTAGATACGCAGTATTTT. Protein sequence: CASSRAGETRVDTQYF.

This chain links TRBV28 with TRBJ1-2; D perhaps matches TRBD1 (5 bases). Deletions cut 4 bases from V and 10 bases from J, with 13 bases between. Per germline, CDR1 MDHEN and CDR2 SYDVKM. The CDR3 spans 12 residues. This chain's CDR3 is CASSSTPGTYTF. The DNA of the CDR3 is TGTGCCAGCAGTTCCACTCCGGGGACCTACACCTTC.

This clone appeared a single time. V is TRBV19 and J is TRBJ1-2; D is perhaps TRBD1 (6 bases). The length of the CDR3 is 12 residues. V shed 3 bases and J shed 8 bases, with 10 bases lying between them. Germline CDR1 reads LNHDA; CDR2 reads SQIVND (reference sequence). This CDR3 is CASSIWTAGYTF. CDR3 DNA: TGTGCCAGTAGTATCTGGACAGCGGGCTACACCTTC.

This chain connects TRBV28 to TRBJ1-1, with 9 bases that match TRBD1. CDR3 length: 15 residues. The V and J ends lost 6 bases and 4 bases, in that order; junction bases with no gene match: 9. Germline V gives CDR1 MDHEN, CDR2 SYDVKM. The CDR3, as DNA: TGTGCCAGCAGCCGTTCCGGGACAGGGCTCACTGAAGCTTTCTTT. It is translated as CASSRSGTGLTEAFF.

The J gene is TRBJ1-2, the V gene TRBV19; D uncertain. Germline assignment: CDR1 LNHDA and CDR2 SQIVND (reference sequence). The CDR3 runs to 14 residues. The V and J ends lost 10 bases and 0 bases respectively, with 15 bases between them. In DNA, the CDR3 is TGTGCCACCAAAAAGGCAGAGTCTAACTATGGCTACACCTTC. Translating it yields CATKKAESNYGYTF.

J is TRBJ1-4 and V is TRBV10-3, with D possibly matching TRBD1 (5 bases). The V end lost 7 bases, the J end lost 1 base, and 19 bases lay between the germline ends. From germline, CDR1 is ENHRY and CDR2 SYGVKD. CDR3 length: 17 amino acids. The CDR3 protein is CAIKSGLDSGTNEKLFF. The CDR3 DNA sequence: TGTGCCATCAAATCAGGGTTGGACTCTGGAACTAATGAAAAACTGTTTTTT.

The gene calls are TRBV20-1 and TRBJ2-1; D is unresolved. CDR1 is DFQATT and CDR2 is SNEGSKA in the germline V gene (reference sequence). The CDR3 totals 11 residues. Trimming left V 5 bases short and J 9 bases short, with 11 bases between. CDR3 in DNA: TGCAGTGCTCCACAATTCCCTGAGCAGTTCTTC. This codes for CSAPQFPEQFF.

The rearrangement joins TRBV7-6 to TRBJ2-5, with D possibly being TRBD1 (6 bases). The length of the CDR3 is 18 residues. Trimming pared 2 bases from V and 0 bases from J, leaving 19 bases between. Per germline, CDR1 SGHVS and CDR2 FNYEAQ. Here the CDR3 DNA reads TGTGCCAGCAGCTTATTAAATCCCCAGGGGTTCTACCAAGAGACCCAGTACTTC. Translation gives CASSLLNPQGFYQETQYF.

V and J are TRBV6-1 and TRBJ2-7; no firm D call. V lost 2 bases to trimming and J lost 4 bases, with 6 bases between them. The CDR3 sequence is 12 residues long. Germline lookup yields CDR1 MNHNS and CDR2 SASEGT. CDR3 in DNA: TGTGCCAGCAGTGAAACCACATACGAGCAGTACTTC. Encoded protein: CASSETTYEQYF.

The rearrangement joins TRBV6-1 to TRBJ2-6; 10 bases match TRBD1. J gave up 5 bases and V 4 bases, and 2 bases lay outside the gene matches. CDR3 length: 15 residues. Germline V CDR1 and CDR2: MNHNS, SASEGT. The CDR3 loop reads CASSGQGAWANVLTF. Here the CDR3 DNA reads TGTGCCAGCAGTGGACAGGGGGCCTGGGCCAACGTCCTGACTTTC.

The CDR3 coding sequence is TGTGCCAGCAGTTTATTCGACGATGGGGCCTACAATGAGCAGTTCTTC. It is translated as CASSLFDDGAYNEQFF. The rearrangement uses TRBV27 and TRBJ2-1; no clear D. Trimming removed 1 base from V and 2 bases from J, with 12 bases in between. This CDR3 region has 16 residues. From germline, CDR1 is MNHEY and CDR2 SMNVEV (reference sequence).

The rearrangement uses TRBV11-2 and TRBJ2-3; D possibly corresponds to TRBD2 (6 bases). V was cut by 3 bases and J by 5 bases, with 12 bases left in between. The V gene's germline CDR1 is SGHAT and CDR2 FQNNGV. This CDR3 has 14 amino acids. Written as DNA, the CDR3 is TGTGCCAGCAGCTTCGGGGGAGCAGTAGATACGCAGTATTTT. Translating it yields CASSFGGAVDTQYF.

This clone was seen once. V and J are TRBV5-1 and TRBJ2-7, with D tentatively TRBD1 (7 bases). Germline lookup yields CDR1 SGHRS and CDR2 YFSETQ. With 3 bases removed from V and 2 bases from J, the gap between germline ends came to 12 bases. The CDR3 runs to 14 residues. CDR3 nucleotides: TGCGCCAGCAGCTCCCAGGGGGGTCCCTACGAGCAGTACTTC. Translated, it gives CASSSQGGPYEQYF. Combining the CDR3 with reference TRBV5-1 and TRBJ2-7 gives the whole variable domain KAGVTQTPRYLIKTRGQQVTLSCSPISGHRSVSWYQQTPGQGLQFLFEYFSETQRNKGNFPGRFSGRQFSNSRSEMNVSTLELGDSALYLCASSSQGGPYEQYFGPGTRLTVT.

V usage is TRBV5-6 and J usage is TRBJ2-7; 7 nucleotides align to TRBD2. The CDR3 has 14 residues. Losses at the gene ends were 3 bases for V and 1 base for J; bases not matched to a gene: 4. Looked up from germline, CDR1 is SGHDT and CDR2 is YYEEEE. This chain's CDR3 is CASSWGEGSYEQYF. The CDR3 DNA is TGTGCCAGCAGCTGGGGGGAGGGATCCTACGAGCAGTACTTC.

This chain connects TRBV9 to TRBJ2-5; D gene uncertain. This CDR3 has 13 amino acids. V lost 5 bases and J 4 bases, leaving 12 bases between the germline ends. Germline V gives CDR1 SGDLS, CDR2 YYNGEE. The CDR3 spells CASSVQVGETQYF. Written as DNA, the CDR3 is TGTGCCAGCAGTGTACAAGTTGGAGAGACCCAGTACTTC.

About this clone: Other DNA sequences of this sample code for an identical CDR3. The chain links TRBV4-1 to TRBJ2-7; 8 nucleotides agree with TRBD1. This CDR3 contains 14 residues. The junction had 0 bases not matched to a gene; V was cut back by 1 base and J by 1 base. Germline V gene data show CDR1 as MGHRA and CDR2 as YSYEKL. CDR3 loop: CASSQGQGSYEQYF. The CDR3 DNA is TGCGCCAGCAGCCAAGGACAGGGGTCCTACGAGCAGTACTTC.

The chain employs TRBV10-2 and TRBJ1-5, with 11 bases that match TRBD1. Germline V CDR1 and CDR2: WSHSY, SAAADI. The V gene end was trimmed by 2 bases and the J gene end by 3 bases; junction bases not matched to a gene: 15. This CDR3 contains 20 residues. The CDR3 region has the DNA TGCGCCAGCAGTGAGCCGAGAGGACAGGGGGCGGCTTGGTCCAATCAGCCCCAGCATTTT. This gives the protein CASSEPRGQGAAWSNQPQHF.

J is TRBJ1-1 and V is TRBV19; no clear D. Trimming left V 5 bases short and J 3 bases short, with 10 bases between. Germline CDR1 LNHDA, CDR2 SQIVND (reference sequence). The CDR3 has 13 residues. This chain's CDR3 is CASSHIGDTEAFF. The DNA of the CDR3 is TGTGCCAGTAGTCACATAGGTGACACTGAAGCTTTCTTT.

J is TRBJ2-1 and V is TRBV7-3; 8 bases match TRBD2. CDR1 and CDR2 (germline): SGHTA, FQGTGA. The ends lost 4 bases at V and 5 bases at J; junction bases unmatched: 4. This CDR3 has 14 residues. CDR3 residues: CASSSSGGHNEQFF. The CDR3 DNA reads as TGTGCCAGCAGCTCGAGCGGGGGCCACAATGAGCAGTTCTTC.